The source of this T cell receptor (beta chain) is a study of cytomegalovirus exposure and HLA in healthy donors. Overall study results and limits: In a later analysis, several top co-occurrence clusters appeared linked to parvovirus B19, influenza, CMV and Epstein-Barr virus. An assumption of roughly uniform sequencing depth across donors underlay the presence/absence analyses. The authors enumerated 150 to 200 TCR beta chains as linked to cytomegalovirus.

Germline CDR1 is WSHSY and CDR2 is SAAADI. The V gene lost 6 bases and the J gene lost 2 bases, with 8 bases spanning the gap. The CDR3 runs to 13 residues. Notes on this clone: Its antigen remains unknown.

13 Jbeta primers and 60 Vbeta primers were used for the PCR. Assay: immunoSEQ multiplex PCR; the TCRdb copy retains only in-frame clones and omits some. The top ten hold roughly 0.64% of the sample, which has about 180,000 clones, less than 80% seen once. This sequence originates from a woman aged 40 to 55 in good health and CMV-seronegative. Sequencing input: PBMCs. The V gene is TRBV10-2, the J gene TRBJ1-3; the D gene is possibly TRBD1 (6 bases). DNA of the CDR3: TGCGCCAGCAGAGGGGGTACTGGAAACACCATATATTTT. This sequence encodes CASRGGTGNTIYF.